This T cell receptor beta chain was profiled in a study of Ad26.COV2.S vaccination and SARS-CoV-2 variants. The repertoire was sequenced with immunoSEQ multiplex PCR; TCRdb's copy has only in-frame clones and lacks some. The sample lists around 300,000 clones, around nine tenths occurring once. The germline V gene has CDR1 MDHEN and CDR2 SYDVKM. The CDR3 loop spans 12 amino acids. V was pared by 6 bases and J by 1 base, with 4 bases between. Treatment here: approximately 18 received Ad26.COV2.S at low or high dose, single or two shots; roughly five received placebo; per-sample allocation not given. Specimens were obtained on day 63 following the first vaccine or placebo injection.

The chain joins TRBV28 to TRBJ2-1; D is unresolved. Material: peripheral blood, obtained in a trial of Ad26.COV2.S vaccine versus placebo. This clonotype was obtained from a person aged 18-65 years who received the Ad26.COV2.S COVID-19 vaccine or a placebo. This CDR3 is CASSISYNEQFF. CDR3 in DNA: TGTGCCAGCAGCATTTCCTACAATGAGCAGTTCTTC. Complete variable domain (other parts from reference TRBV28 and TRBJ2-1): DVKVTQSSRYLVKRTGEKVFLECVQDMDHENMFWYRQDPGLGLRLIYFSYDVKMKEKGDIPEGYSVSREKKERFSLILESASTNQTSMYLCASSISYNEQFFGPGTRLTVL.